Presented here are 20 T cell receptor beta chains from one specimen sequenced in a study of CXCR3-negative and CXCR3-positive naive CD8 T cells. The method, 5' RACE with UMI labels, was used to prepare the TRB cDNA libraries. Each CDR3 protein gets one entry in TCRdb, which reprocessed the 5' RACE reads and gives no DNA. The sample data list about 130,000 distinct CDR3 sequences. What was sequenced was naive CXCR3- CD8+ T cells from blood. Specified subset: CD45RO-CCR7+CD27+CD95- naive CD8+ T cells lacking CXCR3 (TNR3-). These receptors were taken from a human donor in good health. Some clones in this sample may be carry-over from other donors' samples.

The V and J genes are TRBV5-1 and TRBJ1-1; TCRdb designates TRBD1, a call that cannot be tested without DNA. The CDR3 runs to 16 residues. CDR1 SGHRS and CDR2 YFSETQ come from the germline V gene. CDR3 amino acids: CASSQGAGVANTEAFF.

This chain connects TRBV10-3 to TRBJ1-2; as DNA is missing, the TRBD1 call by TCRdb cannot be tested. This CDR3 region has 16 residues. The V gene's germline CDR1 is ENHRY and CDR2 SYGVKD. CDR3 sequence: CAIGQEGARGLYGYTF.

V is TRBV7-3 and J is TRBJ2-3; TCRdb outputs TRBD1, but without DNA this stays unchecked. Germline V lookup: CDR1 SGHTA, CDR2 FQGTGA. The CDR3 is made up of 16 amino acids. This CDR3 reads CASSPWGGEPGDTQYF.

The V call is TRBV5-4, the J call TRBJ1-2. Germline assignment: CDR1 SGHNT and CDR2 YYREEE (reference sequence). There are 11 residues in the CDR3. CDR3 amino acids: CASSSFYGYTF.

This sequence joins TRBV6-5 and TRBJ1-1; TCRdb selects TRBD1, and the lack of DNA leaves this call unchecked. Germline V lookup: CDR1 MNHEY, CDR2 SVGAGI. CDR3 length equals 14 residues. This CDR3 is CASSYHQGNTEAFF.

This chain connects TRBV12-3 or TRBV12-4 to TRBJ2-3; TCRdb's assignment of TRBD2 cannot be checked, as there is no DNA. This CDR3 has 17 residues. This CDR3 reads CASSSGLAGGLADTQYF.

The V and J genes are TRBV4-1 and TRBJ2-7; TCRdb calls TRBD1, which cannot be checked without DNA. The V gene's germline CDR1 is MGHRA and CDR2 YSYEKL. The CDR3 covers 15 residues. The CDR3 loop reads CASSPGGTGIYEQYF.

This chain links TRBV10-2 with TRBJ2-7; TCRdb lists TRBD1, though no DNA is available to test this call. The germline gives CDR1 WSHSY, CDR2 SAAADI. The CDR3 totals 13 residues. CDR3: CASIALGGYEQYF.

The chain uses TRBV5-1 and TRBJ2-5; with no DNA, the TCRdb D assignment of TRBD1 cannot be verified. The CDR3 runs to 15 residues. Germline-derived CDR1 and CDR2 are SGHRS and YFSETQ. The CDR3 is CASSLDGTTQETQYF.

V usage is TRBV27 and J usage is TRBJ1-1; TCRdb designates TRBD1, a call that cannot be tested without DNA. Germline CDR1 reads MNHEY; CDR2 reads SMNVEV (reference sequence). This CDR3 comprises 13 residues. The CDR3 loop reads CASRIQGHTEAFF.

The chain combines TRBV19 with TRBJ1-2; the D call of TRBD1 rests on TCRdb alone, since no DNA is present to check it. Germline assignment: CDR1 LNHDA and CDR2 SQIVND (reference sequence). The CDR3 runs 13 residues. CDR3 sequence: CASIPTGLYGYTF.

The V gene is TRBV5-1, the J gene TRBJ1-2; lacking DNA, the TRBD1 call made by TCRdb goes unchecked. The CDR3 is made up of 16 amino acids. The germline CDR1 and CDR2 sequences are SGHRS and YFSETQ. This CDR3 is CASSLEFPGHGPGYTF.

CDR3 loop: CASSPQGEKESGPYTGELFF. The rearrangement uses TRBV4-2 and TRBJ2-2; TCRdb calls TRBD1, which cannot be checked without DNA. The CDR3 consists of 20 residues. Germline CDR1 and CDR2: LGHNA and YNFKEQ.

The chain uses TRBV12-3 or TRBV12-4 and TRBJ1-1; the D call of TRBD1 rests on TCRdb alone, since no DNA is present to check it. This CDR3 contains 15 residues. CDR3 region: CASIKTGRLNTETFF.

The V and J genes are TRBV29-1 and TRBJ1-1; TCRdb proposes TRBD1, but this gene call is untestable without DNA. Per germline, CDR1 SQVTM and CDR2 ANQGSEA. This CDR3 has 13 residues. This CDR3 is CSVEVGRATEAFF.

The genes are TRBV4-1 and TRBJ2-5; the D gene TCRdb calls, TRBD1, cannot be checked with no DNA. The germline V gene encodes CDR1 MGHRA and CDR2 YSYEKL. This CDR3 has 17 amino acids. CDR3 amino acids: CASSQDKGGTLGETQYF.

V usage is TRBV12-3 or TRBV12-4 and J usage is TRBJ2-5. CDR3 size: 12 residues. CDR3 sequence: CASSAFGESQYF.

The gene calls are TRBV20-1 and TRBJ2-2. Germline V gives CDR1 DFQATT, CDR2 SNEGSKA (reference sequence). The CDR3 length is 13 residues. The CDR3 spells CSRLAENTGELFF.

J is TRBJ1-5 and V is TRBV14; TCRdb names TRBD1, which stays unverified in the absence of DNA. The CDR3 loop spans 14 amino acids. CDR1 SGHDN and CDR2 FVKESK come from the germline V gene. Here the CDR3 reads CASSLRGQNQPQHF.

CDR3 protein: CASSRRLASLVDTQYF. This rearrangement joins TRBV7-2 to TRBJ2-3; the TCRdb call, TRBD2, lacks DNA for checking. Germline V gives CDR1 SGHTA, CDR2 FQGNSA. The CDR3 loop spans 16 amino acids.